These T cell receptor beta chains were read from a single sample in a study of blood T cell repertoires in COVID-19. The method was immunoSEQ multiplex PCR; TCRdb's version includes in-frame clones alone and lacks a portion of them. The sample holds 95,000 to 150,000 clones, 87% seen once. Specimen: peripheral blood. These receptors all stem from a woman between 50 and 59 years old with acute or convalescent COVID-19. CDR3s include the opening cysteine and the closing phenylalanine or tryptophan. Fields, in order: J gene, D gene, V gene, clone size, CDR3 DNA, CDR3 protein. A D gene is named only where the DNA matches it firmly. Only part of the rows carry a size: once, few, many, or a class if the clone is expanded.

J gene: TRBJ1-3; D gene: NA; V gene: TRBV7-6; clone size: NA; CDR3 DNA: TGTGCCAGCAGCCTGGACAGCATCTCTGGAAACACCATATATTTT; CDR3 protein: CASSLDSISGNTIYF
J gene: TRBJ1-5; D gene: NA; V gene: TRBV5-5; clone size: few; CDR3 DNA: TGTGCCAGCAGCTTGGCAGCGGGATTGAATCAGCCCCAGCATTTT; CDR3 protein: CASSLAAGLNQPQHF
J gene: TRBJ1-3; D gene: NA; V gene: TRBV10-1; clone size: NA; CDR3 DNA: TGCGCCAGCAGCAAGAGCGGAACCTCTGGAAACACCATATATTTT; CDR3 protein: CASSKSGTSGNTIYF
J gene: TRBJ1-1; D gene: TRBD1; V gene: TRBV6-5; clone size: once; CDR3 DNA: TGTGCCAGCAGTTACTCAACCGACAGGGGGCGGGCTGAAGCTTTCTTT; CDR3 protein: CASSYSTDRGRAEAFF
J gene: TRBJ1-6; D gene: NA; V gene: TRBV7-9; clone size: NA; CDR3 DNA: TGTGCCAGCAGCCCGACAGGATCACCCCTCCACTTT; CDR3 protein: CASSPTGSPLHF
J gene: TRBJ2-3; D gene: TRBD2; V gene: TRBV6-5; clone size: NA; CDR3 DNA: TGTGCCAGCAACAGACTAGCGGATGGGGGTACGCAGTATTTT; CDR3 protein: CASNRLADGGTQYF
J gene: TRBJ2-4; D gene: TRBD1; V gene: TRBV4-3; clone size: NA; CDR3 DNA: TGCGCCAGCAGCCAAGGGACAGGGGGCTTGGGGAACATTCAGTACTTC; CDR3 protein: CASSQGTGGLGNIQYF
J gene: TRBJ2-1; D gene: NA; V gene: TRBV6-2/TRBV6-3; clone size: NA; CDR3 DNA: TGTGCCAGCAGTTACTCGATTGGGGCCCCCTACAATGAGCAGTTCTTC; CDR3 protein: CASSYSIGAPYNEQFF
J gene: TRBJ1-2; D gene: NA; V gene: TRBV4-2; clone size: NA; CDR3 DNA: TGTGCCAGCAGCCAAGACCTCGCTAACTATGGCTACACCTTC; CDR3 protein: CASSQDLANYGYTF
J gene: TRBJ1-1; D gene: NA; V gene: TRBV9; clone size: NA; CDR3 DNA: TGTGCCAGCAGCGTAGCCCCCATGAACACTGAAGCTTTCTTT; CDR3 protein: CASSVAPMNTEAFF
J gene: TRBJ1-2; D gene: NA; V gene: TRBV5-1; clone size: NA; CDR3 DNA: TGCGCCAGCAGCTTTTCCGGGACTCCCGTCTATGGCTACACCTTC; CDR3 protein: CASSFSGTPVYGYTF
J gene: TRBJ1-1; D gene: NA; V gene: TRBV11-2; clone size: NA; CDR3 DNA: TGTGCCAGCAGCTTACAACAGGGCGAAACTGAAGCTTTCTTT; CDR3 protein: CASSLQQGETEAFF
J gene: TRBJ1-1; D gene: TRBD1; V gene: TRBV30; clone size: NA; CDR3 DNA: TGTGCCTGGAGTACGGGACAGGGGGACACTGAAGCTTTCTTT; CDR3 protein: CAWSTGQGDTEAFF
J gene: TRBJ1-4; D gene: TRBD1; V gene: TRBV5-1; clone size: few; CDR3 DNA: TGCGCCAGCAGCCGGGGAGGGACAGGGGGCCTTCATGAAAAACTGTTTTTT; CDR3 protein: CASSRGGTGGLHEKLFF
J gene: TRBJ2-5; D gene: TRBD2; V gene: TRBV6-2/TRBV6-3; clone size: NA; CDR3 DNA: TGTGCCAGCAGTTACGAGGGACTAGCGGGAAGGGAGACCCAGTACTTC; CDR3 protein: CASSYEGLAGRETQYF
J gene: TRBJ1-5; D gene: TRBD1; V gene: TRBV4-3; clone size: many; CDR3 DNA: TGCGCCAGCAGCCAGGACAGGGAAAGCAATCAGCCCCAGCATTTT; CDR3 protein: CASSQDRESNQPQHF
J gene: TRBJ2-7; D gene: NA; V gene: TRBV7-6; clone size: NA; CDR3 DNA: TGTGCCAGCAGCTCCAGGGTGAGTGACGAGCAGTACTTC; CDR3 protein: CASSSRVSDEQYF
J gene: TRBJ2-1; D gene: TRBD2; V gene: TRBV5-1; clone size: NA; CDR3 DNA: TGCGCCAGCAGCCCGGGGGGGAATGAGCAGTTCTTC; CDR3 protein: CASSPGGNEQFF
J gene: TRBJ1-2; D gene: TRBD1; V gene: TRBV10-3; clone size: NA; CDR3 DNA: TGTGCCATCAGTAGGACAGGCGGCCAGATTTATGGCTACACCTTC; CDR3 protein: CAISRTGGQIYGYTF
J gene: TRBJ1-4; D gene: NA; V gene: TRBV4-3; clone size: NA; CDR3 DNA: TGCGCCAGCAGCCAAGATGCGGGTCCACCGGGGTGGGAAGAAAAACTGTTTTTT; CDR3 protein: CASSQDAGPPGWEEKLFF
J gene: TRBJ2-7; D gene: NA; V gene: TRBV4-3; clone size: NA; CDR3 DNA: TGCGCCAGCAGCCAAGATGTGGGAGTCGGGGAGCAGTACTTC; CDR3 protein: CASSQDVGVGEQYF
J gene: TRBJ1-4; D gene: NA; V gene: TRBV5-8; clone size: NA; CDR3 DNA: TGTGCCAGCAGCCTGGAGGGGAGGGGTGAAAAACTGTTTTTT; CDR3 protein: CASSLEGRGEKLFF
J gene: TRBJ2-2; D gene: TRBD2; V gene: TRBV19; clone size: NA; CDR3 DNA: TGTGCCAGTAGTATGACTAGCGGGAGGAGAGGGCTGGGCGGGGAGCTGTTTTTT; CDR3 protein: CASSMTSGRRGLGGELFF
J gene: TRBJ1-1; D gene: NA; V gene: TRBV4-1; clone size: NA; CDR3 DNA: TGCGCCAGCAGCCAAAGGCTTGAGGAGGTGAACACTGAAGCTTTCTTT; CDR3 protein: CASSQRLEEVNTEAFF
J gene: TRBJ2-1; D gene: NA; V gene: TRBV6-5; clone size: NA; CDR3 DNA: TGTGCCAGCAGGGGACTGAGCTCCTACAATGAGCAGTTCTTC; CDR3 protein: CASRGLSSYNEQFF
J gene: TRBJ2-7; D gene: NA; V gene: TRBV6-5; clone size: NA; CDR3 DNA: TGTGCCAGCAGTTACGGGAGCGGCGAGCAGTACTTC; CDR3 protein: CASSYGSGEQYF
J gene: TRBJ1-3; D gene: TRBD1; V gene: TRBV7-9; clone size: NA; CDR3 DNA: TGTGCCAGCAGCTGGGGACAGGGTAATGGAAACACCATATATTTT; CDR3 protein: CASSWGQGNGNTIYF
J gene: TRBJ2-7; D gene: NA; V gene: TRBV3-1/TRBV3-2; clone size: NA; CDR3 DNA: TGTGCCAGCAGCCCCTCGGACTACCCCTACGAGCAGTACTTC; CDR3 protein: CASSPSDYPYEQYF
J gene: TRBJ2-7; D gene: NA; V gene: TRBV19; clone size: once; CDR3 DNA: TGTGCCAGTAGTATAGCCGTGAGCTCCTACGAGCAGTACTTC; CDR3 protein: CASSIAVSSYEQYF
J gene: TRBJ1-2; D gene: TRBD1; V gene: TRBV9; clone size: NA; CDR3 DNA: TGTGCCAGCAGCACGGACAGGGACTATGGCTACACCTTC; CDR3 protein: CASSTDRDYGYTF
J gene: TRBJ1-2; D gene: NA; V gene: TRBV11-2; clone size: NA; CDR3 DNA: TGTGCCAGCAGCTTAGGACAGTTTTCCTATGGCTACACCTTC; CDR3 protein: CASSLGQFSYGYTF
J gene: TRBJ1-1; D gene: NA; V gene: TRBV6-2/TRBV6-3; clone size: NA; CDR3 DNA: TGTGCCAGCAGTTCATTCTGGCAGAGGGCGGAGGAGGACACTGAAGCTTTCTTT; CDR3 protein: CASSSFWQRAEEDTEAFF
J gene: TRBJ2-1; D gene: NA; V gene: TRBV4-1; clone size: NA; CDR3 DNA: TGCGCCAGCAGCCAAGTGGGGACTTACAATGAGCAGTTCTTC; CDR3 protein: CASSQVGTYNEQFF
J gene: TRBJ2-5; D gene: TRBD2; V gene: TRBV7-7; clone size: NA; CDR3 DNA: TGTGCCAGCAGCTTACTTCCGGGGGGAGAGACCCAGTACTTC; CDR3 protein: CASSLLPGGETQYF
J gene: TRBJ2-7; D gene: TRBD1; V gene: TRBV5-5; clone size: once; CDR3 DNA: TGTGCCAGCAGCTTGTCCCCCCGGGACAGAGGAGCTTACGAGCAGTACTTC; CDR3 protein: CASSLSPRDRGAYEQYF
J gene: TRBJ2-1; D gene: NA; V gene: TRBV7-2; clone size: once; CDR3 DNA: TGTGCCAGCAGCTTAGTGGGGCGGAGCTCCTACAATGAGCAGTTCTTC; CDR3 protein: CASSLVGRSSYNEQFF
J gene: TRBJ2-3; D gene: NA; V gene: TRBV30; clone size: NA; CDR3 DNA: TGTGCCTGGATGCGGCAGAGAGATACGCAGTATTTT; CDR3 protein: CAWMRQRDTQYF
J gene: TRBJ1-1; D gene: NA; V gene: TRBV6-5; clone size: NA; CDR3 DNA: TGTGCCACCTCTAGGAGCGGGGGGACTGAAGCTTTCTTT; CDR3 protein: CATSRSGGTEAFF
J gene: TRBJ2-2; D gene: NA; V gene: TRBV7-3; clone size: NA; CDR3 DNA: TGTGCCAGCAGCTTATTCGCTAGCACCGGGGAGCTGTTTTTT; CDR3 protein: CASSLFASTGELFF
J gene: TRBJ2-1; D gene: NA; V gene: TRBV29-1; clone size: NA; CDR3 DNA: TGCAGCGTCCGAGGGATAGGGCCGAGCTCCTACAATGAGCAGTTCTTC; CDR3 protein: CSVRGIGPSSYNEQFF